This TCR beta chain was found in a study of graft-versus-host responses after intestinal transplantation. This clone was counted a few times. Trimming took 7 bases from V and 2 from J; bases not matched to a gene: 8. Germline V gene lookup returns CDR1 LNHDA and CDR2 SQIVND (reference sequence). The CDR3 consists of 15 residues. Measured with immunoSEQ multiplex PCR; TCRdb has only the in-frame clones, and not every one. Counted here are some 8,700 clones, around a third occurring once; the ten biggest clones make up approximately 5.1%. V and J are TRBV19 and TRBJ2-1, with 7 nucleotides matching TRBD2. Sequencing used alloreactive CD4+ T cells from a mixed lymphocyte reaction culture, obtained before intestinal transplant. Subset of the sample: CFSE-low proliferating T cells sorted from roughly six-day pre-transplant mixed lymphocyte reaction (GvH or HvG direction). The receptor comes from a human patient who received an intestinal transplant. This chain's CDR3 is CASTSMGTTYNEQFF. DNA of the CDR3: TGTGCCAGTACCTCAATGGGGACTACCTACAATGAGCAGTTCTTC.